Sequencing of this T cell receptor beta chain was carried out in a study of metastatic and nonmetastatic thyroid tumors. With MiXCR, TCRdb called clones anew from the PCR reads. The table has around 13,000 clones, roughly 21% seen once. The CDR3 is 13 residues long. The germline gives CDR1 LNHDA, CDR2 SQIVND (reference sequence). Trimming cost V 9 bases and J 5 bases; bases outside gene matches: 2. None of the patients had undergone any treatment ahead of thyroid surgery. By share, this clone ranks as medium-sized. The sequence derives from a female donor with papillary thyroid cancer or a benign thyroid nodule (not recorded which). Some clones in this sample may be carry-over from other donors' samples. This chain joins TRBV19 and TRBJ2-2; 11 bases agree with TRBD1. The sequencing input was adjacent normal tissue. CDR3 in DNA: TGTGCCAGCGGGACAGGGGGTACCGGGGAGCTGTTTTTT. Protein product: CASGTGGTGELFF. Full variable domain (outside the CDR3, taken from reference TRBV19 and TRBJ2-2): DGGITQSPKYLFRKEGQNVTLSCEQNLNHDAMYWYRQDPGQGLRLIYYSQIVNDFQKGDIAEGYSVSREKKESFPLTVTSAQKNPTAFYLCASGTGGTGELFFGEGSRLTVL.